This T cell receptor beta chain emerged from a study of response to subunit inactivated influenza vaccine. This clonotype was found many times. Germline V gene data show CDR1 as SQVTM and CDR2 as ANQGSEA. Trimming pared 4 bases from V and 7 bases from J, leaving 17 bases between. The CDR3 has 13 amino acids. TCRdb independently ran MiXCR on the RT-PCR reads; one entry per CDR3 protein. Of fewer than 550,000 distinct CDR3 sequences listed, about 25% are singletons. The genes are TRBV29-1 and TRBJ2-7, with TRBD1 as a possible D gene (5 bases). Sequencing was performed on CD4+ T cells sorted from PBMCs, taken about 5 days after vaccination. This TCR was sampled from a man in his forties or fifties who received an inactivated influenza vaccine. This CDR3 is CSVGGQYPTEQYF. In DNA form, the CDR3 reads TGCAGCGTTGGGGGCCAATACCCTACTGAGCAGTACTTC.